This paragraph reports one T cell receptor (beta chain). As yet, its antigen is unknown. The assay was immunoSEQ multiplex PCR, and TCRdb's table has in-frame clones only and misses some. The sample contains around 60,000 clones, roughly four fifths of which appear only once. The sort gate was single viable CD3+CD4+CD8-CD45RO+ cells for memory CD4+ T cells. After thawing, CD4+ T cells were positively selected. The data stem from a study of memory CD4+ T cells and cytomegalovirus serostatus. Across the study: Healthy Belgian adult donors included about nine CMV-positive and around 25 CMV-negative people.

Study observations and caveats: The CMV-associated TCR signature appears largely within the CD4+ memory repertoire. A US-trained random forest predicted CMV serostatus with median AUC around 0.91.

The CDR3 runs to 14 residues. Unmatched junction bases numbered 2, after V lost 3 bases and J lost 2 bases. CDR1 is LNHDA and CDR2 is SQIVND in the germline V gene (reference sequence). The clonotype originates from an adult in good health and CMV-seronegative. The sequenced sample consisted of memory CD4+ T cells from blood. The chain carries TRBV19 and TRBJ2-3; 7 bases align to TRBD1. The CDR3 DNA reads as TGTGCCAGTAGTATGGGGACAGCCACAGATACGCAGTATTTT. It is translated as CASSMGTATDTQYF.